Following are 2 T cell receptor beta chains from one sample sequenced in a study of OX40 agonist ivuxolimab in advanced cancers. Some clones are missing from TCRdb's copy, which holds only in-frame ones; the method was immunoSEQ multiplex PCR. Of tens of thousands of clones in the sample, around nine tenths were seen once. This specimen consisted of CD4+ or CD8+ T cells sorted from blood, obtained in a trial of the OX40 agonist ivuxolimab. The receptors derive from an adult with an advanced solid tumor such as melanoma, head and neck, liver or kidney cancer.

This sequence joins TRBV11-2 and TRBJ1-5; TRBD1 agrees at 10 bases. J lost 4 bases, V lost 5 bases, and 5 bases had no gene match. Germline V gives CDR1 SGHAT, CDR2 FQNNGV. The CDR3 runs to 15 residues. The CDR3 spells CASSRTGGVNQPQHF. The CDR3 DNA is TGTGCCAGCAGCCGGACAGGGGGTGTAAATCAGCCCCAGCATTTT.

The chain couples TRBV7-3 to TRBJ2-1, with D perhaps assigned TRBD1 or TRBD2 (6 bases each). The CDR3 is made up of 14 amino acids. Germline V gene data show CDR1 as SGHTA and CDR2 as FQGTGA. V was clipped by 1 base and J by 10 bases, with 14 bases between them. The CDR3 DNA is TGTGCCAGCAGCTTAATAGGGGGGATCCAGGAGCAGTTCTTC. It is translated as CASSLIGGIQEQFF.